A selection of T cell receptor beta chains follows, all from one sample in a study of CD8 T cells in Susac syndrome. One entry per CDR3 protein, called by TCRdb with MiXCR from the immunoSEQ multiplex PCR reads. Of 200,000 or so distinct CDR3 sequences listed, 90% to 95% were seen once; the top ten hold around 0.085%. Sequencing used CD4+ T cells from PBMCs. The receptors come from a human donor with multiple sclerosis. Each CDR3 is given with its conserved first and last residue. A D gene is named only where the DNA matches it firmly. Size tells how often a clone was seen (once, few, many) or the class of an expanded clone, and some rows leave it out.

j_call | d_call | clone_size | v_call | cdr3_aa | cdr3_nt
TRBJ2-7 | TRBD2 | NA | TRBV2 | CASRATSVVGYEQYF | TGTGCCAGCAGAGCCACTAGCGTCGTTGGCTACGAGCAGTACTTC
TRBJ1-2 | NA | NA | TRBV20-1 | CSAPTGSSYGYTF | TGCAGTGCTCCGACGGGGTCCAGCTATGGCTACACCTTC
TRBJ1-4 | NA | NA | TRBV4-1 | CASSPQTVEKLFF | TGCGCCAGCAGCCCTCAGACAGTTGAAAAACTGTTTTTT
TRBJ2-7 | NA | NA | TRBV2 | CASSESWEQYF | TGTGCCAGCAGTGAGAGTTGGGAGCAGTACTTC
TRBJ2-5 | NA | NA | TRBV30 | CAWSVRVLRRMGETQYF | TGTGCCTGGAGTGTACGGGTTCTCAGGCGGATGGGAGAGACCCAGTACTTC
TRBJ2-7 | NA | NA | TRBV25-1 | CASSAGGLRLEQYF | TGTGCCAGCAGCGCCGGGGGCCTCCGCCTCGAGCAGTACTTC
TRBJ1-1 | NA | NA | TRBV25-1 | CASQSRHVNTEAFF | TGTGCCAGCCAATCTCGACACGTGAACACTGAAGCTTTCTTT
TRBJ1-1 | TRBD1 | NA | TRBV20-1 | CSARDLWTGRDTEAFF | TGCAGTGCTAGAGATTTATGGACAGGGCGGGACACTGAAGCTTTCTTT
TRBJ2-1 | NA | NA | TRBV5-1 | CASSEVGSNNEQFF | TGCGCCAGCAGCGAGGTTGGTAGCAACAATGAGCAGTTCTTC
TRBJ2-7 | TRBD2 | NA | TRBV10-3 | CATARLAGGYEQYF | TGTGCCACCGCTCGACTAGCGGGAGGCTACGAGCAGTACTTC
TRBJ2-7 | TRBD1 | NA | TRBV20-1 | CSADRDEQYF | TGCAGTGCGGACAGGGACGAGCAGTACTTC
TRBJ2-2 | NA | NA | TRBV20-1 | CSASAARRGELFF | TGCAGTGCTAGTGCGGCCCGACGAGGGGAGCTGTTTTTT
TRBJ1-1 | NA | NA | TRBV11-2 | CASSPTGETEAFF | TGTGCCAGCAGTCCTACCGGGGAGACTGAAGCTTTCTTT
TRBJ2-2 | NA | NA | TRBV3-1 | CASRTITGELFF | TGTGCCAGCAGAACAATCACCGGGGAGCTGTTTTTT
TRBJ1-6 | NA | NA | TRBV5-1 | CASSFDRSISSPLHF | TGCGCCAGCAGCTTCGACAGGTCTATTTCTTCACCCCTCCACTTT
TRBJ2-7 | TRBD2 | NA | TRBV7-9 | CASSLEGGRLPYEQYF | TGTGCCAGCAGCTTAGAGGGCGGGAGGCTTCCCTACGAGCAGTACTTC
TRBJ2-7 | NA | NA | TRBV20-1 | CSATGPYEQYF | TGCAGTGCTACAGGACCTTACGAGCAGTACTTC
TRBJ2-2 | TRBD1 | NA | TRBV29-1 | CSVCPSTGPGELFF | TGCAGCGTTTGTCCCTCGACAGGGCCCGGGGAGCTGTTTTTT
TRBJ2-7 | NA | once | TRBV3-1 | CASRRQPSSYEQYF | TGTGCCAGCAGGCGACAGCCGAGCTCCTACGAGCAGTACTTC
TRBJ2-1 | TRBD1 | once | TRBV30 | CAWSVGGQGLFF | TGTGCCTGGAGTGTAGGGGGACAGGGTTTGTTCTTC
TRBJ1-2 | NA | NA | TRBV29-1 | CSVEGTRRLGYTF | TGCAGCGTTGAAGGGACACGAAGATTAGGCTACACCTTC
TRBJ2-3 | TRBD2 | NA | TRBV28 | CASSPFSGIGGTDTQYF | TGTGCCAGCAGCCCCTTTAGCGGGATTGGGGGGACAGATACGCAGTATTTT
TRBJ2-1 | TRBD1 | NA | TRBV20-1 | CSGNRQGNNEQFF | TGCAGTGGGAATCGACAGGGCAACAATGAGCAGTTCTTC
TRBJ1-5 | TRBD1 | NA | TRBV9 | CASSPGTGGGGSQPQHF | TGTGCCAGCAGCCCCGGGACAGGGGGCGGAGGAAGTCAGCCCCAGCATTTT
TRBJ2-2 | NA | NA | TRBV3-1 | CASGALDRELFF | TGTGCCAGCGGGGCACTAGATAGGGAGCTGTTTTTT
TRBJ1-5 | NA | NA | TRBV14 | CASSQGGGNQPQHF | TGTGCCAGCAGCCAAGGAGGCGGGAATCAGCCCCAGCATTTT
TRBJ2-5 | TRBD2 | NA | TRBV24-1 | CATSDSLGTSGGEETQYF | TGTGCCACCAGTGATTCTCTTGGGACTAGCGGAGGGGAAGAGACCCAGTACTTC
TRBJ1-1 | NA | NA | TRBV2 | CASSVGAGTEAFF | TGTGCCAGCAGTGTCGGCGCTGGGACTGAAGCTTTCTTT
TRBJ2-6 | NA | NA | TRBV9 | CASSPRTGANVLTF | TGTGCCAGCAGCCCCCGCACGGGGGCCAACGTCCTGACTTTC
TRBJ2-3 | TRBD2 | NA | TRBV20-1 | CSAGQRGGTDTQYF | TGCAGTGCTGGTCAGCGGGGGGGCACAGATACGCAGTATTTT
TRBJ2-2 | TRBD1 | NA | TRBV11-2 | CASSSRGQGELFF | TGTGCCAGCAGCTCACGGGGACAGGGGGAGCTGTTTTTT
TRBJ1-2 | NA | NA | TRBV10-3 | CAIRDSQYGYTF | TGTGCCATCAGGGACTCCCAGTATGGCTACACCTTC
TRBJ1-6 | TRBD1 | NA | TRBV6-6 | CASRYTGGASSPLHF | TGTGCCAGCAGATATACAGGGGGAGCATCTTCACCCCTCCACTTT
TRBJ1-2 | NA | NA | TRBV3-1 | CASSQEGGLGYTF | TGTGCCAGCAGCCAAGAGGGAGGGCTTGGCTACACCTTC
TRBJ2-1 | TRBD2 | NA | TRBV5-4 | CASSYSGTSGPGEQFF | TGTGCCAGCAGCTACTCCGGGACTAGCGGTCCCGGTGAGCAGTTCTTC
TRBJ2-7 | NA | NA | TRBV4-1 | CASSQAYEGVGEQYF | TGCGCCAGCAGCCAGGCGTACGAGGGGGTAGGCGAGCAGTACTTC
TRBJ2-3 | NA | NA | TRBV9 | CASSVVGNTDTQYF | TGTGCCAGCAGCGTGGTGGGGAACACAGATACGCAGTATTTT
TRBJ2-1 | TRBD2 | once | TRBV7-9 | CASSRGLAGGSSYNEQFF | TGTGCCAGCAGCAGAGGACTAGCGGGGGGGAGCTCCTACAATGAGCAGTTCTTC
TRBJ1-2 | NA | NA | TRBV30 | CAWTVTYGYTF | TGTGCCTGGACTGTTACCTATGGCTACACCTTC
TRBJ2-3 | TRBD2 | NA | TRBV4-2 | CASSQGGSEDTQYF | TGTGCCAGCAGCCAAGGCGGGAGCGAGGATACGCAGTATTTT
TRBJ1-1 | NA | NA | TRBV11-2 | CASSLVSPRSEAFF | TGTGCCAGCAGCTTAGTATCGCCCAGGTCAGAAGCTTTCTTT
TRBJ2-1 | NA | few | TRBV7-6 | CASSPLLDTYQFF | TGTGCCAGCAGCCCGCTGCTCGACACTTATCAGTTCTTC
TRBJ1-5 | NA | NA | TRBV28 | CASSSLPTVQPQHF | TGTGCCAGCAGTTCATTACCGACGGTTCAGCCCCAGCATTTT
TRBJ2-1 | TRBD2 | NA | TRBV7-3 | CASSLGPSGFFQPHEQFF | TGTGCCAGCAGCCTGGGGCCTAGCGGTTTCTTCCAGCCACATGAGCAGTTCTTC
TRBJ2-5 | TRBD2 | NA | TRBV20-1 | CSASTSQTQYF | TGCAGTGCTTCGACTAGCCAGACCCAGTACTTC
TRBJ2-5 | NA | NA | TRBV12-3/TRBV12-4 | CASRQNSGPIQETQYF | TGTGCCAGCAGGCAGAACTCGGGACCGATCCAAGAGACCCAGTACTTC
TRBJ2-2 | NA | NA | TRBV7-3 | CASSLSRDTGELFF | TGTGCCAGCAGCCTATCGAGAGACACCGGGGAGCTGTTTTTT
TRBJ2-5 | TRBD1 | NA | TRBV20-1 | CSVDYRGRETQYF | TGCAGTGTGGATTACAGGGGGCGTGAGACCCAGTACTTC